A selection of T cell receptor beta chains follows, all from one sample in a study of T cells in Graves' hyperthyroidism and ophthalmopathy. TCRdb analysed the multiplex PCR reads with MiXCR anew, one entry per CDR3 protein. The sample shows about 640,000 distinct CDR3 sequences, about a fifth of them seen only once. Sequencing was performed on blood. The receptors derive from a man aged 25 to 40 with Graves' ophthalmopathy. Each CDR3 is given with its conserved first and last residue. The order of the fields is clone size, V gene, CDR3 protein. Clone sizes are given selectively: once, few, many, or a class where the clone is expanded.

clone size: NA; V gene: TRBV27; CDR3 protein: CASSTAGGPTNEQYF
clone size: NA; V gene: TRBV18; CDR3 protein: CASSPRDSGNQPQHF
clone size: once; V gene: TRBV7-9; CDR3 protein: CASSKGRDTEAFF
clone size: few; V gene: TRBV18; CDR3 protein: CASSPDGMNEKLFF
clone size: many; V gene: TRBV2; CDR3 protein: CASSERLAGAGEQYF
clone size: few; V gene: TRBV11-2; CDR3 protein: CASSFQPGVSGFGGTGELFF
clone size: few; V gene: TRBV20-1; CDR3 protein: CSAPSSAAYEQYF
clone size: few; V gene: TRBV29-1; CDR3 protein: CSVETGNSYNEQFF
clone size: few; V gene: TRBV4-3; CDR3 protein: CASSHPGPGNTIYF
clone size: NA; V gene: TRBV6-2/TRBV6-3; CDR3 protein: CASSYERTITDTQYF
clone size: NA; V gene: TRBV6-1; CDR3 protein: CASSPISFSETQYF
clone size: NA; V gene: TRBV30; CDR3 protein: CAWSYVAGTTGELFF
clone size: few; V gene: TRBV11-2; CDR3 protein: CASSPGPLSIYEQYF
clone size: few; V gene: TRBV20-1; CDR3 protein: CSARPPQGGSLNEQYF
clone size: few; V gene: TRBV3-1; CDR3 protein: CASSHGLRSGANVLTF
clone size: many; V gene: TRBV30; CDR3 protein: CAWGRDSGLHF
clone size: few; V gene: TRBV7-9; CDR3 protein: CASIEGRGREQFF
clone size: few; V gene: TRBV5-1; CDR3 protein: CASSLQQGADTEAFF
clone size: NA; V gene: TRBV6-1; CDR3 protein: CASSRTSGVSYNEQFF
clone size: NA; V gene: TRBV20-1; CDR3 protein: CSATSGLSNTGELFF
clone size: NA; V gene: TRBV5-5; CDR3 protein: CASREGTAGELFF
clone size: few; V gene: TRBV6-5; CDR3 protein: CASSYSGQGYHEQFF
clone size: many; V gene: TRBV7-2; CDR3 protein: CASSSVTHNQPQHF
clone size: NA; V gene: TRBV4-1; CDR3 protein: CASSQDPPQGSNTEAFF
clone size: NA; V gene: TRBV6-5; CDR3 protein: CASSYSRQYNEQFF
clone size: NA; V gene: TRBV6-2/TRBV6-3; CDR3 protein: CASYIGGLPGLEQFF
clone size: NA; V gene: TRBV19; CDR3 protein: CASSMPGIDEQFF
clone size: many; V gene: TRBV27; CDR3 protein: CASSLSGQKSYEQYF
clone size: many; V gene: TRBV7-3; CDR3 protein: CASSMPDSNEQFF
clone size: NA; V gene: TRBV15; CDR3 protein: CATSGGVGANVLTF
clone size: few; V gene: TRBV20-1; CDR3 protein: CSEEGANGNEQYF
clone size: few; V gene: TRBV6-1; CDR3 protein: CASSVLAGGPRNEQFF
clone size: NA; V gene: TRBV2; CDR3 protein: CASRLAGVLYEQYF
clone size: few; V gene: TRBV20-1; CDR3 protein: CSARKQGNQPQHF
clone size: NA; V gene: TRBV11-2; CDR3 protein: CASSVSGPQVITGGLFF
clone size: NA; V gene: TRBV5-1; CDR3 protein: CASSQEGLAGGNEQFF
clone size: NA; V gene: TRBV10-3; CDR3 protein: CAISEGQGRNEQFF
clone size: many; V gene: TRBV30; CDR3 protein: CAWSVWLDQPQHF
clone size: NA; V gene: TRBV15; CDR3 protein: CATSRAIDRVDNDGYTF
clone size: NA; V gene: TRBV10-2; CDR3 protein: CASTRTSGSGNEQFF
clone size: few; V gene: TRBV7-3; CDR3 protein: CASSPRGTGARDTQYF
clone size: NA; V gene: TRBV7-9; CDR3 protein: CASSLASGQYNEQFF
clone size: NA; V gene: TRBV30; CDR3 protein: CAWSVEGFGGYTF
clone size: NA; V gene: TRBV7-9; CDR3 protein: CASSLRREGPYEQYF
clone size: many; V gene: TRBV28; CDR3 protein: CASSPRDRDYEQYF
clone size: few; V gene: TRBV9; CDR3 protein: CASSGGGDEQFF
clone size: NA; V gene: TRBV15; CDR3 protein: CATSRAGEYEQYF
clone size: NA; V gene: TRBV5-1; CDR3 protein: CASSSSGRGEQFF
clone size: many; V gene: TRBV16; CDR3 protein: CASSQSPGNQPQHF